These T cell receptor beta chains were read from a single sample in a study of sequential checkpoint blockade in melanoma. Using immunoSEQ multiplex PCR, the repertoire was profiled, and TCRdb retains in-frame clones only, with some absent. In the table there are about 13,000 clones, roughly four fifths of which are singletons. Source: CD8+ T cells sorted from blood (inferred from file names), taken from a patient given nivolumab and ipilimumab in sequence. These TCRs come from a human patient with melanoma. Some clones in this sample may be carry-over from other donors' samples. The CDR3 runs from the conserved cysteine through the conserved F or W. The D gene is left open where the match is weak. Clone size, where shown, is once, few, many, or a class for clones that have expanded.

NA	NA	TRBJ1-5	TRBV7-2	TGTGCCAGCAGCCCACGGGGTAATCAGCCCCAGCATTTT	CASSPRGNQPQHF
once	TRBD2	TRBJ2-3	TRBV5-6	TGTGCCAGCAGCTTGGGGGGGCAGCGGGGGAGCACAGATACGCAGTATTTT	CASSLGGQRGSTDTQYF
NA	TRBD1	TRBJ2-3	TRBV6-5	TGTGCCAGCAGTTACTCAATACAGGGGGGCACAGATACGCAGTATTTT	CASSYSIQGGTDTQYF
NA	NA	TRBJ1-2	TRBV18	TGTGCCAGCTCACCTGGCGGGGCCGGGCGCGGCTACACCTTC	CASSPGGAGRGYTF
NA	NA	TRBJ1-1	TRBV25-1	TGTGCCAGCAGTGGCGTAGGGGTGGCCACTGAAGCTTTCTTT	CASSGVGVATEAFF
NA	NA	TRBJ2-7	TRBV7-9	TGTGCCAGCAGCCCCCCCCGTCCCGCGGGTAAAAGCTCCTACGAGCAGTACTTC	CASSPPRPAGKSSYEQYF
few	TRBD2	TRBJ2-3	TRBV7-7	TGTGCCAGCAGCAACGGACTAGCGGGGGGAGATACGCAGTATTTT	CASSNGLAGGDTQYF
NA	TRBD1	TRBJ2-7	TRBV7-9	TGTGCCAGCAGCTTAGGGGACAGTTACTACGAGCAGTACTTC	CASSLGDSYYEQYF
NA	NA	TRBJ2-7	TRBV27	TGTGCCAGCAGTTTAGGGGGCAGGCCCTACGAGCAGTACTTC	CASSLGGRPYEQYF
NA	NA	TRBJ2-7	TRBV5-5	TGTGCCAGCAGCTTGGTGGGCGGGGGACAAAGCGCCTACGAGCAGTACTTC	CASSLVGGGQSAYEQYF
NA	NA	TRBJ1-4	TRBV7-8	TGTGCCAGCAGCTCGACAGTGACTAATGAAAAACTGTTTTTT	CASSSTVTNEKLFF